This T cell receptor beta chain comes out of a study of T cells in Graves' hyperthyroidism and ophthalmopathy. CDR3 length: 14 residues. Trimming cost V 1 base and J 4 bases, with 10 bases left between them. Looked up from germline, CDR1 is SGHTA and CDR2 is FQGTGA. This clonotype was seen at least ten times. The CDR3 regions of TCR beta were amplified from RNA transcripts. Researchers ran a first-round RT-PCR on the TCR CDR3 using the HTBI primer set. Via MiXCR, TCRdb re-called the multiplex PCR reads, giving one row per CDR3 protein. The sample shows around 760,000 distinct CDR3 sequences, 35% of them seen only once.

The sequenced sample was blood. This receptor was taken from a woman aged 35 to 49 with Graves' hyperthyroidism. The rearrangement links TRBV7-3 to TRBJ1-1; D call uncertain. This chain's CDR3 is CASSLNSGSTEAFF. In DNA, the CDR3 is TGTGCCAGCAGCTTAAATTCCGGGAGCACTGAAGCTTTCTTT.